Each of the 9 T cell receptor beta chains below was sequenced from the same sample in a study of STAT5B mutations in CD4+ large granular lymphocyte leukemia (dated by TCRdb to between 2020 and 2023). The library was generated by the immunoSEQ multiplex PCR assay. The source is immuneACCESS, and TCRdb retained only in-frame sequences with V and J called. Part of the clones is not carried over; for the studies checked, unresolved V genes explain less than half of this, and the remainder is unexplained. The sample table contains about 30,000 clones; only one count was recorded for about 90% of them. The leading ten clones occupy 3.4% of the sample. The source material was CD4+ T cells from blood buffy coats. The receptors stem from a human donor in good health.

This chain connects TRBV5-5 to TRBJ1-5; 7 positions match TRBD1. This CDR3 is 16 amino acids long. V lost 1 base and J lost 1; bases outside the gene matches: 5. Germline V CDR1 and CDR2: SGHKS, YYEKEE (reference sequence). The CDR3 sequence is CASSLTGVESNQPQHF. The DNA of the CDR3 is TGTGCCAGCAGCTTGACAGGGGTCGAGAGCAATCAGCCCCAGCATTTT.

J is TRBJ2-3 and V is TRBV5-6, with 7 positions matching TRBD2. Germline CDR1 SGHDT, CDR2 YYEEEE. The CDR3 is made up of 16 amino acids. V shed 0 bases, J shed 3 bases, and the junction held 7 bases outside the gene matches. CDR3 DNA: TGTGCCAGCAGCTTGGCGAGGCAGGGAGGGACAGATACGCAGTATTTT. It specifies CASSLARQGGTDTQYF.

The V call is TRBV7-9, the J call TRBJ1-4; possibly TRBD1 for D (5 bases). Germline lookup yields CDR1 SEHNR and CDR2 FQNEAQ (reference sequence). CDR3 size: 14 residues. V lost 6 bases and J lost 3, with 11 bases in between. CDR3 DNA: TGTGCCAGCAGTGGGGGGGAGGCTAATGAAAAACTGTTTTTT. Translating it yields CASSGGEANEKLFF.

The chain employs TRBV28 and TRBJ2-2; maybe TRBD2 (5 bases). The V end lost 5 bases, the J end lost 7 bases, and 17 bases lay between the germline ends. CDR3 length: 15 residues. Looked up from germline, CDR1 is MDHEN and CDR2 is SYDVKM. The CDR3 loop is CASSPGSVTIGELFF. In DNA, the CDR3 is TGTGCCAGCAGTCCGGGATCAGTTACGATCGGGGAGCTGTTTTTT.

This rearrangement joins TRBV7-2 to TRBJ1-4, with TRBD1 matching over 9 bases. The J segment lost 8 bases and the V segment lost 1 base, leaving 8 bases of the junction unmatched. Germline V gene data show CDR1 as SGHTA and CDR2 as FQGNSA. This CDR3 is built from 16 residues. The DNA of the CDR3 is TGTGCCAGCAGCTTAGAGACAGGGGGGATAGGAGAAAAACTGTTTTTT. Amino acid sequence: CASSLETGGIGEKLFF.

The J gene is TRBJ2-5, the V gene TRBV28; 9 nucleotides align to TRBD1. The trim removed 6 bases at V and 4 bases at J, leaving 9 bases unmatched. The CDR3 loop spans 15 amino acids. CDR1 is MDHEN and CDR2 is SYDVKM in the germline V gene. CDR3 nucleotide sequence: TGTGCCAGCAGCCCTCATACAGGGGGCAGAGAGACCCAGTACTTC. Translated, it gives CASSPHTGGRETQYF.

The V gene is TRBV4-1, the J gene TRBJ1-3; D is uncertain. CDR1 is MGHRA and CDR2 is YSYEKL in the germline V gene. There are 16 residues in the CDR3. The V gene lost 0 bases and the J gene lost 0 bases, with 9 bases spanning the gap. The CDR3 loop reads CASSQEVGYSGNTIYF. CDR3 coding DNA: TGCGCCAGCAGCCAAGAGGTTGGCTACTCTGGAAACACCATATATTTT.

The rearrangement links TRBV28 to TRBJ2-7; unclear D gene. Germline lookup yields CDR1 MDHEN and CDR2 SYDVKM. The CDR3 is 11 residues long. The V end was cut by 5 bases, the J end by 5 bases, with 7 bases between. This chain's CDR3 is CASSRADEQYF. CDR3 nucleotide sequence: TGTGCCAGCAGTCGGGCGGACGAGCAGTACTTC.

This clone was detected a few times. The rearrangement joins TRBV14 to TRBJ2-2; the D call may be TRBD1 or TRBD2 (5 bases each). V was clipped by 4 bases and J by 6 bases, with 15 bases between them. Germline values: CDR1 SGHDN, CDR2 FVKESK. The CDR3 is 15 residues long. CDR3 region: CASSRTGTRAGELFF. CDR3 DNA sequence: TGTGCCAGCAGCCGAACCGGGACGAGGGCCGGGGAGCTGTTTTTT.